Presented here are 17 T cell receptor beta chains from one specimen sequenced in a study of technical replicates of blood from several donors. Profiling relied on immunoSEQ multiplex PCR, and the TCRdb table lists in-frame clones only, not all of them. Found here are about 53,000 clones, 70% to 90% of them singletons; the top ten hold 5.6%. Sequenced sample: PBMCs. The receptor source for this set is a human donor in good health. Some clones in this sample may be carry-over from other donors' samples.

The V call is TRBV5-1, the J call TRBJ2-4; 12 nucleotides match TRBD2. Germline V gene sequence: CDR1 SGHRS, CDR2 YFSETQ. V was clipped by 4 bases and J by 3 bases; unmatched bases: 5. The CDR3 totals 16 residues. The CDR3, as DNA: TGCGCCAGCAGCGCGACTAGCGGGAGTTTCAAAAACATTCAGTACTTC. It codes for CASSATSGSFKNIQYF. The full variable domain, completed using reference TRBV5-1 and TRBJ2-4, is KAGVTQTPRYLIKTRGQQVTLSCSPISGHRSVSWYQQTPGQGLQFLFEYFSETQRNKGNFPGRFSGRQFSNSRSEMNVSTLELGDSALYLCASSATSGSFKNIQYFGAGTRLSVL.

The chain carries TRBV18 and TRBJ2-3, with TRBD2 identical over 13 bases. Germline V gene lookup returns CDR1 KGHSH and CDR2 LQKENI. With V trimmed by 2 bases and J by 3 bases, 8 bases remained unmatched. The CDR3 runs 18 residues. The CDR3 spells CASSPVGRGLAGTDTQYF. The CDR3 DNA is TGTGCCAGCTCACCAGTGGGACGGGGACTAGCGGGGACAGATACGCAGTATTTT.

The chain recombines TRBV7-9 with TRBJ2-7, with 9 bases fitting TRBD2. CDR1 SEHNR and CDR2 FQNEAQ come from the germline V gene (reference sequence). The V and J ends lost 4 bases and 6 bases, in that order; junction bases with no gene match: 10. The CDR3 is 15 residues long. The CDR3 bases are TGTGCCAGCAGCTCTCCTCTGCGGGAGGGCCCCGAGCAGTACTTC. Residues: CASSSPLREGPEQYF.

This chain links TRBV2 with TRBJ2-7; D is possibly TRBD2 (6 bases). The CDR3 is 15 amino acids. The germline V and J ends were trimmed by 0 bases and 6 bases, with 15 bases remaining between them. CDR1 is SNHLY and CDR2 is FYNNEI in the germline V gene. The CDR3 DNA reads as TGTGCCAGCAGTGAAGCTCTCGGACACGGGGGCGAGCAGTACTTC. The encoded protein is CASSEALGHGGEQYF. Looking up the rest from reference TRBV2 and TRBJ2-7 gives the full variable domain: EPEVTQTPSHQVTQMGQEVILRCVPISNHLYFYWYRQILGQKVEFLVSFYNNEISEKSEIFDDQFSVERPDGSNFTLKIRSTKLEDSAMYFCASSEALGHGGEQYFGPGTRLTVT.

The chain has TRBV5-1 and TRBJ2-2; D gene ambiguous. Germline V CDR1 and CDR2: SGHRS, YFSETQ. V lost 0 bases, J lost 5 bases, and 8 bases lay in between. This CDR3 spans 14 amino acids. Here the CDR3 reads CASSLAEPTGELFF. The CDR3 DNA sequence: TGCGCCAGCAGCTTGGCCGAGCCAACCGGGGAGCTGTTTTTT.

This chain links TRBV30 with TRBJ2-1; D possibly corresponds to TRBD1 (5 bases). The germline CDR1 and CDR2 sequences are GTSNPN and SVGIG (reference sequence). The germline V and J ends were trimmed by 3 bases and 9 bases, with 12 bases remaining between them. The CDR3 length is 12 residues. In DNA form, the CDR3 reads TGTGCCTGGAGCCCTGGAAGGGGTGAGCAGTTCTTC. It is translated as CAWSPGRGEQFF.

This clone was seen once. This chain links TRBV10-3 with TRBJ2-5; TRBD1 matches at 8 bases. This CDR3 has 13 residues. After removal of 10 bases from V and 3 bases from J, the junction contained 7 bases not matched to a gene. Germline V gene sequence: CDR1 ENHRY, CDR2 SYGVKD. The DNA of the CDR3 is TGTGCCACCAGAGGACAGGGAAAAGAGACCCAGTACTTC. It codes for CATRGQGKETQYF.

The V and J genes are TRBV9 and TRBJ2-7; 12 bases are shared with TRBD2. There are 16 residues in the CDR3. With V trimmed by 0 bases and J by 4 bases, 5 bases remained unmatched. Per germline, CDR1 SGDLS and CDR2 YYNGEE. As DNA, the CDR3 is TGTGCCAGCAGCGTAGGGCTAGCGGGGGGGCAGTACGAGCAGTACTTC. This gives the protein CASSVGLAGGQYEQYF.

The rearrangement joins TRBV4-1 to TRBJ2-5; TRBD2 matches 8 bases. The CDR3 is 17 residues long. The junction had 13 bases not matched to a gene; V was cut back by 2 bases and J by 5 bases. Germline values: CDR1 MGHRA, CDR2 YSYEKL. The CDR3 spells CASSQKEASGRLETQYF. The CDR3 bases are TGCGCCAGCAGCCAAAAAGAGGCTAGCGGGCGACTGGAGACCCAGTACTTC.

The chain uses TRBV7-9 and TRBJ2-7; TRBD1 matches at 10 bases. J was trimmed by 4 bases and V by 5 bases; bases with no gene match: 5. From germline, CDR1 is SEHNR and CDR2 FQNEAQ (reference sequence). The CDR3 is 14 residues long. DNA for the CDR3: TGTGCCAGCAGCGCCCGGGACAGGGGTTACGAGCAGTACTTC. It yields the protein CASSARDRGYEQYF. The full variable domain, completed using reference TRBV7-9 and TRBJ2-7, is DTGVSQNPRHKITKRGQNVTFRCDPISEHNRLYWYRQTLGQGPEFLTYFQNEAQLEKSRLLSDRFSAERPKGSFSTLEIQRTEQGDSAMYLCASSARDRGYEQYFGPGTRLTVT.

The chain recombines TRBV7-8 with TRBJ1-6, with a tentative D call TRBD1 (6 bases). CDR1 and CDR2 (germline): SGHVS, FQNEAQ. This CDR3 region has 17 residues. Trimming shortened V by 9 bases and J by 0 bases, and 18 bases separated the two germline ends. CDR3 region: CASRLTGSSSYNSPLHF. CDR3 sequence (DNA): TGTGCCAGTCGGTTGACAGGTTCTAGCTCCTATAATTCACCCCTCCACTTT.

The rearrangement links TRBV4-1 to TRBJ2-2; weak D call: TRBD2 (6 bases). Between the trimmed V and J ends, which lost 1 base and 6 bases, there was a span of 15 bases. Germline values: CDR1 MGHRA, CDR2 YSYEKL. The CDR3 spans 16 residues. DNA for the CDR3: TGCGCCAGCAGCCAAGCGAACATGGGGGGTCCCGGGGAGCTGTTTTTT. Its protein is CASSQANMGGPGELFF.

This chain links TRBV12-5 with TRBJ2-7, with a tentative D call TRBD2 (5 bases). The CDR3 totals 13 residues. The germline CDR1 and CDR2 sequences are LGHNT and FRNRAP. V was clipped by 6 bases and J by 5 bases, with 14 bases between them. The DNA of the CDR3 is TGTGCTAGTGGCTACTCCGGAGGCCACGAGCAGTACTTC. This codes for CASGYSGGHEQYF.

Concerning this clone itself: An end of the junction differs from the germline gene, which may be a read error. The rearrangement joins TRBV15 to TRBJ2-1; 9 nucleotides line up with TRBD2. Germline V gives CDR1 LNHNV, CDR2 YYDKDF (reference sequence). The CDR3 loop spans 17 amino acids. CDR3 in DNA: TGTGCCACCAGCGGAGAGATTAGACTAGCGGATGGGGATGAGCAGTTCTTC. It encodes CATSGEIRLADGDEQFF.

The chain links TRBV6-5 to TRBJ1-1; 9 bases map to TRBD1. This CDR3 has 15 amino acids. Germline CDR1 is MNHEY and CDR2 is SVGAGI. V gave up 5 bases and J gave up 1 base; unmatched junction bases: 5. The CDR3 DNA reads TGTGCCAGCAGTAGGACAGGGGAAGGGAACACTGAAGCTTTCTTT. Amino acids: CASSRTGEGNTEAFF.

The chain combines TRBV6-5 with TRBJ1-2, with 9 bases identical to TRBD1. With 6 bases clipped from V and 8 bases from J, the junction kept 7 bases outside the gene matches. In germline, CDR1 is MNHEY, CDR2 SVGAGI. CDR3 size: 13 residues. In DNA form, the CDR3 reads TGTGCCAGCAGACCCGGGACAGGGACCGGCTACACCTTC. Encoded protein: CASRPGTGTGYTF.

This CDR3 reads CASSLGVGQSVEQYF. The DNA of the CDR3 is TGTGCCAGCAGCTTGGGGGTGGGACAGAGCGTCGAGCAGTACTTC. This chain links TRBV5-8 with TRBJ2-7; 7 nucleotides align to TRBD1. The ends lost 0 bases at V and 6 bases at J; junction bases unmatched: 9. Germline-derived CDR1 and CDR2 are SGHTS and YDEGEE. This CDR3 has 15 residues.